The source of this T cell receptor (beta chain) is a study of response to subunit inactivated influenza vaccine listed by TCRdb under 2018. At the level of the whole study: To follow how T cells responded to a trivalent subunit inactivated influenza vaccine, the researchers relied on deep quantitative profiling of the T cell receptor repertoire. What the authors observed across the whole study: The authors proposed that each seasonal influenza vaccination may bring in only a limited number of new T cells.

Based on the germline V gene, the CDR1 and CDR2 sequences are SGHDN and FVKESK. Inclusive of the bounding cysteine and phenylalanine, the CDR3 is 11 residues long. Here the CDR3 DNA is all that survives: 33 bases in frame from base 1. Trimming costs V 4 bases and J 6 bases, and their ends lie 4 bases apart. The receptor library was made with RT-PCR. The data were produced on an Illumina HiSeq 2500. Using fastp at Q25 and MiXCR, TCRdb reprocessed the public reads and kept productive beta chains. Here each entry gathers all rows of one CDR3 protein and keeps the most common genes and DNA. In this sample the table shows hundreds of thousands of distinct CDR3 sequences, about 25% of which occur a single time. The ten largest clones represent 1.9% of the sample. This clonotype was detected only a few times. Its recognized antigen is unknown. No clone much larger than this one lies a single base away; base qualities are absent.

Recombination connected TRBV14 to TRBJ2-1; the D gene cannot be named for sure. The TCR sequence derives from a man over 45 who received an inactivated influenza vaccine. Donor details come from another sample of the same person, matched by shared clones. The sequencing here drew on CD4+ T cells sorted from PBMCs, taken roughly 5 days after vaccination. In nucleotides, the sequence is TGTGCCAGCAGCCGGTTCAATGAGCAGTTCTTC. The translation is CASSRFNEQFF.